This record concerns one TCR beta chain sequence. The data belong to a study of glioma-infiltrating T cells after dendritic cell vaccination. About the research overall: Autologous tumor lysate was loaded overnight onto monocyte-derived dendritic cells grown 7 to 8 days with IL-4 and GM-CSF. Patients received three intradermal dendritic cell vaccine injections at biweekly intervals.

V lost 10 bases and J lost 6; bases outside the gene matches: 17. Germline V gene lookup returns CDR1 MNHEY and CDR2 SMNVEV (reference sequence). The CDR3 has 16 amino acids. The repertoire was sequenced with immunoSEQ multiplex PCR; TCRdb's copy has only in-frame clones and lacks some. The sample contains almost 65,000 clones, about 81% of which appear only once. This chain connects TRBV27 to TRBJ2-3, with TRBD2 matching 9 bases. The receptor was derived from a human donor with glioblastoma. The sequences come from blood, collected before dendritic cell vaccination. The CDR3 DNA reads TGTGCCACCGCACCTCTGGGACTAGCTTTCACTGATACGCAGTATTTT. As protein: CATAPLGLAFTDTQYF.